Listed below are T cell receptor beta chains from one sample, sequenced in a study of T cells in Graves' hyperthyroidism and ophthalmopathy. Each CDR3 protein gets one entry after TCRdb re-called the multiplex PCR reads with MiXCR. The sample lists around 340,000 distinct CDR3 sequences; about a sixth were seen once. Sample: blood. These receptors came from a woman in her thirties with Graves' hyperthyroidism that later progressed to Graves' ophthalmopathy. CDR3s include the opening cysteine and the closing phenylalanine or tryptophan. Each record gives: clone size, V gene, D gene, J gene, CDR3 DNA, CDR3 protein. The D gene is left open where the match is weak. Clone size is given for some rows only: seen once, a few or many times, or a class if the clone is expanded.

many	TRBV12-3/TRBV12-4	NA	TRBJ2-7	TGTGCCAGCAGTTTTTTATCTAGGGGCCCGTTAGCCCTTCCCTACGAGCAGTACTTC	CASSFLSRGPLALPYEQYF
many	TRBV30	NA	TRBJ1-6	TGTGCCTGGAGTGTATTAGGAGGCGACTCACCCCTCCACTTT	CAWSVLGGDSPLHF
many	TRBV2	TRBD2	TRBJ2-5	TGTGCCAGCAGGGCGACTAGCCGGGGGGAGACCCAGTACTTC	CASRATSRGETQYF
many	TRBV24-1	NA	TRBJ2-3	TGTGCCACCAGTGATCCAAGGAAAAGCACAGATACGCAGTATTTT	CATSDPRKSTDTQYF
many	TRBV5-5	NA	TRBJ2-3	TGTGCCAGCAGCCCGATAGGGTCTAGCACAGATACGCAGTATTTT	CASSPIGSSTDTQYF
NA	TRBV6-1	NA	TRBJ1-1	TGTGCCAGCAGTAAAAAACAGGGAGGAATGAACACTGAAACTTTCTTT	CASSKKQGGMNTETFF
few	TRBV9	TRBD1	TRBJ1-1	TGTGCCAGCAGCGTCGACGGACAGGGTAACACTGAAGCTTTCTTT	CASSVDGQGNTEAFF
NA	TRBV6-1	TRBD1	TRBJ2-5	TGTGCCAGCAGGGATGGACAGGGGGCTGGGGAGACCCAGTACTTC	CASRDGQGAGETQYF
many	TRBV27	NA	TRBJ2-7	TGTGCCAGCAGTTTTACCACGGGGCTCTCCTACGAGCAGTACTTC	CASSFTTGLSYEQYF
NA	TRBV28	NA	TRBJ2-1	TGTGCCAGCAGTTTTAATGAGCAGTTCTTC	CASSFNEQFF
few	TRBV19	NA	TRBJ2-3	TGTGCCAGTAGTAGGGGCGCGGCAGATACGCAGTATTTT	CASSRGAADTQYF
few	TRBV15	NA	TRBJ1-3	TGTGCCACCAGCAGTAACCTCATGACCTCTGGAAACACCATATATTTT	CATSSNLMTSGNTIYF
NA	TRBV2	TRBD1	TRBJ2-1	TGTGCCAGCATAAGGGACAGGGCGGACAATGAGCAGTTCTTC	CASIRDRADNEQFF
few	TRBV7-9	NA	TRBJ2-7	TGTGCCAGCAGCTGGACCGGGGGCGAGCAGTACTTC	CASSWTGGEQYF
few	TRBV4-1	TRBD1	TRBJ2-5	TGCGCCAGCAGCCAAGTCCCCAGGGGGATGGAGACCCAGTACTTC	CASSQVPRGMETQYF
many	TRBV6-1	TRBD1	TRBJ1-1	TGTGCCAGCAGTTCAGACCACCCCGGGACAGCCGAAGCTTTCTTT	CASSSDHPGTAEAFF
many	TRBV25-1	NA	TRBJ1-1	TGTGCCAGCAGTGAATGGAAGAACACTGAAGCTTTCTTT	CASSEWKNTEAFF
many	TRBV7-2	TRBD2	TRBJ2-1	TGTGCCAGCAGCTCCTTGACTAGCGCCTCCTACAATGAGCAGTTCTTC	CASSSLTSASYNEQFF
many	TRBV12-3/TRBV12-4	NA	TRBJ2-7	TGTGCCAGCAGCCCCAGTGTCTCTAGGCATTACGAGCAGTACTTC	CASSPSVSRHYEQYF
NA	TRBV11-2	NA	TRBJ2-7	TGTGCCAGCAGCTTAGGAATAGCGGCAGCCCACGAGCAATACTTC	CASSLGIAAAHEQYF
few	TRBV7-9	NA	TRBJ2-5	TGTGCCAGCAGCTCCTTACGGGACCCACAAGAGACCCAGTACTTC	CASSSLRDPQETQYF
many	TRBV30	NA	TRBJ2-7	TGTGCCTGGAGTGTATCAAGCTTCACCTACGAGCAGTACTTC	CAWSVSSFTYEQYF
many	TRBV18	TRBD1	TRBJ1-2	TGTGCCAGCTCACGGGCACAGGGGGCGCATCAGAACTATGGCTACACCTTC	CASSRAQGAHQNYGYTF
many	TRBV28	TRBD2	TRBJ2-7	TGTGCCAGCAGTTTAAGGTGGGGTAGCGGGGGCTCCTACGAGCAGTACTTC	CASSLRWGSGGSYEQYF
NA	TRBV3-1	NA	TRBJ2-2	TGTGCCAGCAGCCAAAAAAGAACCCCGAAACCGAACACCGGGGAGCTGTTTTTT	CASSQKRTPKPNTGELFF
few	TRBV20-1	TRBD1	TRBJ1-5	TGCAGTGCTAGATCGCAACAGGGGGCGGATCGTGGAAGCAATCAGCCCCAGCATTTT	CSARSQQGADRGSNQPQHF
many	TRBV6-5	TRBD1	TRBJ2-2	TGTGCCAGCAGTTACTCCGTACAGGGGTCCGGGGAGCTGTTTTTT	CASSYSVQGSGELFF
few	TRBV5-1	NA	TRBJ2-5	TGCGCCAGCAGCGCAGCCACAGACCAAGAGACCCAGTACTTC	CASSAATDQETQYF
many	TRBV20-1	NA	TRBJ1-5	TGCAGTGCTTACACTACAGCGAAATCTAAATATAGCAATCAGCCCCAGCATTTT	CSAYTTAKSKYSNQPQHF
many	TRBV30	TRBD1	TRBJ1-5	TGTGCCTGGAACCAGGGGGATTTTGGACAGCCCCAGCATTTT	CAWNQGDFGQPQHF
many	TRBV6-1	NA	TRBJ1-2	TGTGCCAGCAGTCATTATGCAGAGTATGGCTACACCTTC	CASSHYAEYGYTF
NA	TRBV11-2	TRBD1	TRBJ2-7	TGTGCCAGCAGCCCGCGGGACAGGGCCTTGGGGGAGCAGTACTTC	CASSPRDRALGEQYF
few	TRBV5-1	TRBD2	TRBJ2-5	TGCGCCAGCAGCCTAGGACTAGCGGGGGCCGGGTCGGAGGCCCAGTACTTC	CASSLGLAGAGSEAQYF
many	TRBV28	TRBD2	TRBJ2-4	TGTGCCAGCACCGAGAGACTAGCACGGGCCAAAAACATTCAGTACTTC	CASTERLARAKNIQYF
few	TRBV20-1	TRBD1	TRBJ2-2	TGCAGTGCTTCGCCAGGGGGCCCGACCGGGGAGCTGTTTTTT	CSASPGGPTGELFF
NA	TRBV19	NA	TRBJ1-2	TGTGCCAGTAGTATGGGAGGAAGAGATAATGGCTACACCTTC	CASSMGGRDNGYTF
many	TRBV28	NA	TRBJ1-1	TGTGCCAGCAGTCCTCTGACAGCCAACACTGAAGCTTTCTTT	CASSPLTANTEAFF
many	TRBV19	NA	TRBJ2-1	TGTGCCAGTAGTATACGTCCAGGATTTGATGAGCAGTTCTTC	CASSIRPGFDEQFF
many	TRBV6-2/TRBV6-3	NA	TRBJ1-1	TGTGCCAGCAGACCACTCCCGGGACTTAGGAACACTGAAGCTTTCTTT	CASRPLPGLRNTEAFF
many	TRBV20-1	TRBD1	TRBJ2-7	TGCAGTGCTAGACAAGGACAGGGGGCTGCTTACGAGCAGTACTTC	CSARQGQGAAYEQYF
NA	TRBV20-1	NA	TRBJ1-1	TGCAGTGCAGGAGTGGAGTCCCTTTCCCCTGAAGCTTTCTTT	CSAGVESLSPEAFF
NA	TRBV27	TRBD1	TRBJ2-2	TGTGCCAGCAGTTTATTAGGGGGCGGGTATTCCGGGGAGCTGTTTTTT	CASSLLGGGYSGELFF
NA	TRBV5-1	NA	TRBJ2-2	TGCGCCAGCAGCTTGGTCACCGACACCGGGGAGCTGTTTTTT	CASSLVTDTGELFF
NA	TRBV13	NA	TRBJ1-6	TGTGCCAGCAGCTTAGGGCACGGCTATAATTCACCCCTCCACTTT	CASSLGHGYNSPLHF
many	TRBV3-1	NA	TRBJ2-7	TGTGCCAGCAGTTCGGGGGATCGTCTGAGCTCCTACGAGCAGTACTTC	CASSSGDRLSSYEQYF
many	TRBV28	NA	TRBJ2-1	TGTGCCAGCAGTTTAGTTTGGAGGGCCTCGAATGAGCAGTTCTTC	CASSLVWRASNEQFF
many	TRBV2	NA	TRBJ2-5	TGTGCCAGCAGTGACAGTGAGACCCAGTACTTC	CASSDSETQYF